The clone carrying this T cell receptor beta chain showed up just a few times. The antigen is not known. The time point here: persistent/refractory GD, antithyroid drugs over 5 years with positive TRAb. RNA from PBMCs was the source of the TCR library. The sample is drawn from a study of regulatory T cells in long-lasting Graves disease. Notes on the study in general: Between persistent patients, about 2,700 public clonotypes were shared, exceeding the 950 to 1,000 shared between new patients.

The TCR beta library used iRepertoire HTBI primers with Arm-PCR amplification of CDR3. TCRdb reprocessed the multiplex PCR reads with MiXCR, giving one entry per CDR3 protein. The profile shows hundreds of thousands of distinct CDR3 sequences, roughly 23% of them singletons. Trimming removed 6 bases from V and 5 bases from J; junction bases left unmatched: 8. The CDR3 extends over 14 amino acids. Germline values: CDR1 MNHNS, CDR2 SASEGT. The starting material was peripheral blood mononuclear cells (PBMCs), obtained when the disease was refractory, from a patient treated with antithyroid drugs. V is TRBV6-1 and J is TRBJ1-1, with TRBD1 matching over 8 bases. This receptor was identified in a female donor with Graves disease. This chain's CDR3 is CASSTTGAGTEAFF. The CDR3 nucleotides read TGTGCCAGCAGCACGACAGGGGCCGGAACTGAAGCTTTCTTT.